This T cell receptor (beta chain) was captured by sequencing in a study of shared clonotypes between healthy human individuals (dated by TCRdb to the early 2020s). Describing the broader study: Three men and a couple of women, aged 18 to 49 years, made up the cohort. To estimate repertoire size and how much clonotype sharing occurs between individuals, the study deeply sequenced the blood TCR repertoires of several healthy adults. Different laboratories and diverse techniques were used to prepare libraries and sequence TCR repertoires, to increase sequencing depth and limit assay-specific biases. For each donor, three plates each were used for CD4 naive and CD4 memory, two plates were used for CD8 naive, and one plate was used for CD8 memory. Each donor's leukapheresis produced roughly between about 0.8 and 8.9 billion PBMCs. Study-wide findings and limitations: Compared with non-shared clonotypes, the clonotypes found in all four sorted-subset donors had higher generation probabilities. Rarefaction of sorted-subset datasets indicated incomplete sequencing despite the large sequencing depth. When a few donors were compared, the shared fraction of clonotypes was about 5.5% for naive CD4, around 4% for naive CD8, roughly 2.5% for memory CD4, and about 0.36% for memory CD8. The small number of donors limited the genetic and exposure-history diversity represented. Only blood was sampled, and tissue TCR repertoires likely differ from those in blood. Pairwise subsampling indicated that sequencing depth was expected to affect the degree of clonotype sharing among donors. Naive subsets generally had larger estimated clonotype richness than memory subsets.

Regarding this clone: Its recognized antigen is unknown. No per-base quality is available; no much larger clone lies one base away.

Donors were healthy HIV-negative adults with no recently reported acute infections or vaccinations. Every donor was a Caucasian adult residing in Nashville, Tennessee, USA. Magnetic negative selection was used to enrich CD4+ T cells, after which naive cells were positively selected on CD45RA and the negative fraction became the memory subset. After blood collection by leukapheresis, PBMCs were isolated using Ficoll-Histopaque density gradient centrifugation and then cryopreserved in the vapor phase of liquid nitrogen. Analytical flow cytometry was used to check the purity and quantity of every magnetically sorted T cell population. From each sorted fraction, genomic DNA was isolated and quantified by UV absorbance on a Nanodrop 2000c. Using the deep immunoSEQ assay, multiplex PCR amplified TCR CDR3 regions from genomic DNA. Genomic DNA extracted from each cell subset was distributed evenly over all wells of several immunoSEQ 96-well plates, and each plate served as one replicate. For sorted subsets, roughly 200 ng of genomic DNA, equivalent to 30,000 or so T cell genomes, went into each replicate PCR. Purified libraries were quantified with a Qubit 3.0 fluorometer, sized on a Bioanalyzer 2100, and re-quantified with the KAPA Library Quantification kit. Every immunoSEQ 96-well plate was sequenced on a separate single-read 150-cycle Illumina NextSeq 550 flow cell. For the original study's pipeline: Because only junctional sequences without quality scores were contained in the immunoSEQ output, filtering matching that applied to full-length reads could not be performed. To assign V/J genes and CDR3, sequences were annotated against IMGT germline references using PyIR, a Python wrapper for IgBLAST v1.9. Any read was removed if the V/J assignment was weak (E-value above 1e-6), the CDR3 was missing, or the read contained stop codons, out-of-frame junctions, or ambiguous translated residues. A V3J clonotype was defined by an identical inferred V gene, J gene, and CDR3 amino acid sequence. Percentage overlap between repertoires was calculated by dividing the number of shared unique clonotypes by the size of the smaller repertoire. Richness of each repertoire was evaluated using RTK rarefaction, the Chao1 estimator, and Recon v2.1 estimates of unobserved clonotypes. OLGA was used to compute generation probabilities for all TCRbeta clonotypes that the gDNA method yielded from a handful of donors. The source is immuneACCESS, and TCRdb retained only in-frame sequences with V and J called. Part of the clones is not carried over; for the studies checked, unresolved V genes explain less than half of this, and the remainder is unexplained. For V, J and clone size, that table is used; D and trimming come from the DNA. This sample gives 2 million to 3 million clones in total; over 85% of them show up just once. The ten largest clonotypes hold around 0.4% of the sample.

Sequencing was done on a sample of naive CD4+ T cells from PBMCs. The label giving this sample's cell subset or site can be read as: CD45RA+ positively selected. The sequence was obtained from a man aged 18 to 35 in good health. Some clones in this sample may be carry-over from other donors' samples.

In nucleotide form, the sequence is TGTGCCAGCTCACCAACCAGGGAAGACGAGCAGTACTTC. Translation gives CASSPTREDEQYF. The rearranged segments are TRBV18 and TRBJ2-7; TRBD1 is a possible D gene, resting on 5 matching bases. Spanning cysteine to phenylalanine, the CDR3 consists of 13 amino acids. Just the 39-base CDR3 DNA is kept, in frame starting at base 1. Based on the germline V gene, the CDR1 and CDR2 sequences are KGHSH and LQKENI. V is cut by 2 bases and J by 5 bases, and the space between the germline ends is 10 bases.